These 8 T cell receptor beta chains share one sample of origin, sequenced in a study of cytomegalovirus exposure and HLA in healthy donors. In the PCR, 60 Vbeta and 13 Jbeta primers were used. The method was immunoSEQ multiplex PCR; TCRdb's version includes in-frame clones alone and lacks a portion of them. The sample lists some 220,000 clones; around 80% were seen once. Sequenced: PBMCs. All receptors come from a boy aged 5-17 years in good health and CMV-seronegative.

CDR3 region: CATSREGLRGQSYEQYF. The CDR3 nucleotides read TGTGCCACCAGCAGAGAGGGGTTGAGAGGACAATCCTACGAGCAGTACTTC. The chain uses TRBV15 and TRBJ2-7; a weak D match, TRBD1 (5 bases). V shed 0 bases and J shed 1 base, with 16 bases lying between them. From germline, CDR1 is LNHNV and CDR2 YYDKDF (reference sequence). The CDR3 is 17 residues long.

The chain is built from TRBV6-5 and TRBJ1-2; D is unresolved. V was trimmed by 0 bases and J by 4 bases, leaving 12 bases between them. Germline V lookup: CDR1 MNHEY, CDR2 SVGAGI. This CDR3 is built from 15 residues. The CDR3 region is CASSYSPLGSYGYTF. The CDR3 DNA reads TGTGCCAGCAGTTACTCACCACTCGGTAGCTATGGCTACACCTTC.

This rearrangement joins TRBV4-1 to TRBJ1-1, with D tentatively TRBD1 (5 bases). This CDR3 has 16 amino acids. Trimming removed 2 bases from V and 2 bases from J, with 15 bases in between. Germline values: CDR1 MGHRA, CDR2 YSYEKL. The CDR3 sequence: CASSQSYSGFNTEAFF. CDR3 in DNA: TGCGCCAGCAGCCAATCTTATTCAGGGTTCAACACTGAAGCTTTCTTT.

The chain couples TRBV30 to TRBJ1-2; a possible D gene is TRBD1 (5 bases). The V gene lost 4 bases and the J gene lost 2 bases, with 5 bases spanning the gap. This CDR3 is 11 amino acids long. Germline loops: CDR1 GTSNPN, CDR2 SVGIG (reference sequence). The CDR3 DNA reads as TGTGCCTGGACAGGGAACTATGGCTACACCTTC. It encodes CAWTGNYGYTF. The entire variable domain, with the rest obtained from reference TRBV30 and TRBJ1-2, is as follows: SQTIHQWPATLVQPVGSPLSLECTVEGTSNPNLYWYRQAAGRGLQLLFYSVGIGQISSEVPQNLSASRPQDRQFILSSKKLLLSDSGFYLCAWTGNYGYTFGSGTRLTVV.

This CDR3 is CASSVRGRFDSPLHF. The CDR3 DNA follows: TGTGCCAGCAGCGTAAGGGGTCGTTTCGATTCACCCCTCCACTTT. This chain links TRBV9 with TRBJ1-6, with a weak D call TRBD1 (5 bases). Deletions cut 1 base from V and 8 bases from J, with 13 bases between. CDR3 size: 15 residues. Germline values: CDR1 SGDLS, CDR2 YYNGEE.

The chain has TRBV19 and TRBJ1-3, with D possibly matching TRBD1 (5 bases). V lost 2 bases and J lost 2, with 7 bases in between. In germline, CDR1 is LNHDA, CDR2 SQIVND (reference sequence). The CDR3 covers 14 residues. CDR3 bases: TGTGCCAGTAGTATAAGGGGAACTGGAAACACCATATATTTT. Translation gives CASSIRGTGNTIYF.

J is TRBJ2-5 and V is TRBV7-6; tentative D call: TRBD2 (5 bases). This CDR3 has 14 residues. Germline V gives CDR1 SGHVS, CDR2 FNYEAQ. Trimming took off 4 bases at V and 5 bases at J, with 14 bases between the two ends. CDR3 nucleotide sequence: TGTGCCAGCAGCTCCCCTTTGTCGGGGGAGACCCAGTACTTC. Its protein product is CASSSPLSGETQYF.

The gene calls are TRBV30 and TRBJ2-7, with 9 bases aligning to TRBD1. The CDR3 is made up of 15 amino acids. CDR1 is GTSNPN and CDR2 is SVGIG in the germline V gene (reference sequence). V lost 0 bases and J lost 2; bases outside the gene matches: 5. The CDR3 DNA is TGTGCCTGGAGTGTGGGGACAGGGTTGGCCTACGAGCAGTACTTC. Protein sequence: CAWSVGTGLAYEQYF.